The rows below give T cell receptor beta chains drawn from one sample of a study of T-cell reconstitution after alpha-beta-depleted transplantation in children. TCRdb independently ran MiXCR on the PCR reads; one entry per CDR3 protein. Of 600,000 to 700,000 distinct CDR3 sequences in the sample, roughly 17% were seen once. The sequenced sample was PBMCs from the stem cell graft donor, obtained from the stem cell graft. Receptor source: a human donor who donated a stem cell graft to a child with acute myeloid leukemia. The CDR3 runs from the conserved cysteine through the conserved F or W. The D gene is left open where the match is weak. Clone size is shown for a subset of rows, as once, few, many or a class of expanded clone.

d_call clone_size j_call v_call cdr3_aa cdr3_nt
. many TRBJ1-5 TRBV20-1 CSANRPGEWQPQHF TGCAGTGCTAACCGACCAGGGGAGTGGCAGCCCCAGCATTTT
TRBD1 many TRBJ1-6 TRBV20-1 CSARTGASPLHF TGCAGTGCCCGGACAGGGGCATCACCCCTCCACTTT
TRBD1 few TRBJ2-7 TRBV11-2 CASSLKAGGWYEQYF TGTGCCAGCAGCTTAAAGGCAGGGGGCTGGTACGAGCAGTACTTC
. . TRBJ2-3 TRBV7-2 CASSRQGGGTDTQYF TGTGCCAGCAGCCGACAGGGAGGGGGCACAGATACGCAGTATTTT
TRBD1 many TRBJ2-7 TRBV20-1 CSASRDRGSYEQYF TGCAGTGCGTCTAGGGACAGGGGCTCCTACGAGCAGTACTTC
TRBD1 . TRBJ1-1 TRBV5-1 CASSPDGDRNTEAFF TGCGCCAGCAGCCCGGACGGGGACAGAAACACTGAAGCTTTCTTT
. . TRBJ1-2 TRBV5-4 CASSLGYSNYGYTF TGTGCCAGCAGCTTGGGGTACTCTAACTATGGCTACACCTTC
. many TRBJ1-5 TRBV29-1 CSVGSGNQPQHF TGCAGCGTTGGATCAGGGAATCAGCCCCAGCATTTT
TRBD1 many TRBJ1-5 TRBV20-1 CSARAHRGRNQPQHF TGCAGTGCTAGAGCACACAGGGGGCGGAATCAGCCCCAGCATTTT
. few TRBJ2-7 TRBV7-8 CASSFRRGSPYEQYF TGTGCCAGCAGCTTTAGGCGGGGCAGCCCCTACGAGCAGTACTTC
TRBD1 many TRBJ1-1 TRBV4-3 CASSQGRMDRIETEAFF TGCGCCAGCAGCCAAGGGAGGATGGACAGGATTGAGACTGAAGCTTTCTTT
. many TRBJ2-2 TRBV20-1 CSATGTNTGELFF TGCAGTGCAACCGGAACGAACACCGGGGAGCTGTTTTTT
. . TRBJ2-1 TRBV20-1 CSAPGVRGAYNEQFF TGCAGTGCTCCCGGGGTCCGGGGGGCATACAATGAGCAGTTCTTC
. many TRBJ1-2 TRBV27 CASRREPNYGYTF TGTGCCAGCAGACGGGAACCTAACTATGGCTACACCTTC
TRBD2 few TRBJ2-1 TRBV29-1 CSSTSGAVSYNEQFF TGCAGTTCTACTAGCGGGGCCGTCTCCTACAATGAGCAGTTCTTC
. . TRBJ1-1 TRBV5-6 CASSSASTEAFF TGTGCCAGCAGCTCCGCGAGCACTGAAGCTTTCTTT
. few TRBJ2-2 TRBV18 CASSSDAINTGELFF TGTGCCAGCTCAAGTGACGCGATCAACACCGGGGAGCTGTTTTTT
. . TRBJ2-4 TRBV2 CATGFEGSKNIQYF TGTGCCACTGGGTTTGAAGGGTCTAAAAACATTCAGTACTTC
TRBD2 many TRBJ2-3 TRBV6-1 CASSIGRGGGTDTQYF TGTGCCAGCAGCATCGGGCGGGGGGGAGGCACAGATACGCAGTATTTT
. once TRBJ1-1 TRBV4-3 CASSQDRQGNTEAFF TGCGCCAGCAGCCAAGATCGGCAGGGGAACACTGAAGCTTTCTTT
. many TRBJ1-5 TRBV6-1 CASSSWAGPNQPQHF TGTGCCAGCTCCTCCTGGGCGGGTCCCAATCAGCCCCAGCATTTT
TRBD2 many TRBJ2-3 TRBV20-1 CSAFTGTSGLTDTQYF TGCAGTGCTTTTACTGGGACTAGCGGACTCACAGATACGCAGTATTTT
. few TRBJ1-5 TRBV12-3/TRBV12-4 CASSHGAGNQPQHF TGTGCCAGCAGCCATGGGGCTGGCAATCAGCCCCAGCATTTT
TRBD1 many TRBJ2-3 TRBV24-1 CATSDDRDRGPDTQYF TGTGCCACCAGTGATGATCGGGACAGGGGACCAGATACGCAGTATTTT
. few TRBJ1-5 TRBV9 CASSVGPGAGQPQHF TGTGCCAGCAGCGTAGGCCCAGGGGCAGGTCAGCCCCAGCATTTT